This entry lists 12 T cell receptor beta chains sequenced from one sample in a study of long-term antiretroviral therapy in people with HIV (dated by TCRdb to 2021 to 2024). Sequencing of the TRB variable region was done with the immunoSEQ hsTCRB v3.0 assay at survey level resolution. In its TCRdb copy, this immuneACCESS table keeps in-frame sequences only and misses some clones. Where compared with another copy, unresolved V genes explain less than half of these, and the others have no known cause. For this sample the table gives almost 35,000 clones, of which roughly 81% were detected only once. About 4.8% of the sample lies in the top ten. The sequenced sample was unsorted PBMCs, obtained 2.7 to 2.9 years before starting antiretroviral therapy. The receptors come from a young woman with HIV.

The chain uses TRBV7-9 and TRBJ2-7; tentatively, D is TRBD2 (5 bases). CDR1 and CDR2 (germline): SEHNR, FQNEAQ (reference sequence). V lost 0 bases and J lost 7, with 10 bases in between. The CDR3 is made up of 13 amino acids. The CDR3 protein is CASSLAGSQEQYV. CDR3 sequence (DNA): TGTGCCAGCAGCTTAGCTGGGAGCCAGGAGCAGTACGTC.

The chain is built from TRBV4-1 and TRBJ2-2; D could derive from TRBD1 or TRBD2 (6 bases each). The V gene's germline CDR1 is MGHRA and CDR2 YSYEKL. The V gene lost 0 bases and the J gene lost 4 bases, with 21 bases spanning the gap. This CDR3 comprises 19 residues. The CDR3 bases are TGCGCCAGCAGCCAAGACTTAAGTCGGAGCCGGGGGCTCACCGGGGAGCTGTTTTTT. It is translated as CASSQDLSRSRGLTGELFF.

This clone was seen a handful of times. The rearrangement joins TRBV6-1 to TRBJ1-1, with D unresolved. The V gene lost 2 bases and the J gene lost 4 bases, with 11 bases spanning the gap. This CDR3 comprises 14 residues. Germline V gene sequence: CDR1 MNHNS, CDR2 SASEGT. The CDR3 sequence is CASSESGVSTEAFF. Here the CDR3 DNA reads TGTGCCAGCAGTGAATCCGGGGTATCCACTGAAGCTTTCTTT.

The V and J genes are TRBV6-5 and TRBJ2-3; 7 positions agree with TRBD2. CDR3 length equals 15 residues. Germline CDR1 and CDR2: MNHEY and SVGAGI. V dropped 0 bases and J dropped 6; count of bases not matched to a gene: 6. CDR3 amino acids: CASSYSGGGSDTQYF. The CDR3 DNA sequence: TGTGCCAGCAGTTACTCTGGGGGGGGGTCGGATACGCAGTATTTT.

The chain joins TRBV5-5 to TRBJ2-2; 7 bases are a match to TRBD1. The trim removed 0 bases at V and 0 bases at J, leaving 8 bases unmatched. This CDR3 has 18 amino acids. Germline V CDR1 and CDR2: SGHKS, YYEKEE (reference sequence). The DNA for the CDR3 is TGTGCCAGCAGCTTGGAGGTGGGACAGATTACGAACACCGGGGAGCTGTTTTTT. The encoded protein is CASSLEVGQITNTGELFF.

This sequence joins TRBV6-1 and TRBJ2-7; TRBD1 matches at 11 bases. J gave up 5 bases and V 4 bases, and 7 bases lay outside the gene matches. CDR1 is MNHNS and CDR2 is SASEGT in the germline V gene. This CDR3 contains 15 residues. In nucleotides, the CDR3 is TGTGCCAGCAGTGGGGACAGGGGGAAGAGGAACGAGCAGTACGTC. It is translated as CASSGDRGKRNEQYV.

Written as DNA, the CDR3 is TGTGCCAGCACCACCCCCCCGGATACGCAGTATTTT. Translated, it gives CASTTPPDTQYF. The rearrangement uses TRBV7-2 and TRBJ2-3; D gene ambiguous. With 7 bases removed from V and 6 bases from J, the gap between germline ends came to 11 bases. Germline CDR1 reads SGHTA; CDR2 reads FQGNSA. The CDR3 is 12 amino acids. The whole variable domain, filled in from reference TRBV7-2 and TRBJ2-3, reads GAGVSQSPSNKVTEKGKDVELRCDPISGHTALYWYRQSLGQGLEFLIYFQGNSAPDKSGLPSDRFSAERTGGSVSTLTIQRTQQEDSAVYLCASTTPPDTQYFGPGTRLTVL.

The CDR3, as DNA: TGTGCCAGTAGTCGGACAGGACTCTACGAGCAGTACTTC. Translated: CASSRTGLYEQYF. The chain has TRBV19 and TRBJ2-7; 7 positions agree with TRBD1. CDR1 and CDR2 (germline): LNHDA, SQIVND (reference sequence). Trimming at V came to 5 bases and at J to 3 bases, leaving 4 bases not matched to a gene. CDR3 length: 13 residues.

The chain couples TRBV9 to TRBJ2-5; 10 bases align to TRBD2. The CDR3 covers 15 residues. The germline V gene has CDR1 SGDLS and CDR2 YYNGEE. V lost 5 bases and J lost 4; bases outside the gene matches: 8. CDR3 bases: TGTGCCAGCAGGCGGAGCGGGGGGGCAGGAGAGACCCAGTACTTC. Its protein product is CASRRSGGAGETQYF.

A few counts support this clone. The genes are TRBV6-5 and TRBJ1-1; D perhaps matches TRBD1 (6 bases). V was trimmed by 5 bases and J by 0 bases, leaving 10 bases between them. CDR1 MNHEY and CDR2 SVGAGI come from the germline V gene. The CDR3 covers 14 residues. CDR3 nucleotides: TGTGCCAGCAGTCAAAGACAGGTGAACACTGAAGCTTTCTTT. Its translation is CASSQRQVNTEAFF.

This rearrangement joins TRBV4-2 to TRBJ1-5; no clear D gene. Trimming took off 1 base at V and 7 bases at J, with 14 bases between the two ends. CDR3 length equals 15 residues. Germline V gene sequence: CDR1 LGHNA, CDR2 YNFKEQ. The CDR3, as DNA: TGTGCCAGCAGCCAAGTATCGGCAGCGGGACAGCCCCAGCATTTT. This encodes CASSQVSAAGQPQHF.

The J gene is TRBJ1-4, the V gene TRBV25-1, with D hard to call. Germline lookup yields CDR1 MGHDK and CDR2 SYGVNS. CDR3 length equals 15 residues. With 3 bases removed from V and 3 bases from J, the gap between germline ends came to 11 bases. The CDR3 here is CASSDPTTSNEKLFF. CDR3 nucleotide sequence: TGTGCCAGCAGTGACCCTACAACTTCTAATGAAAAACTGTTTTTT.